The entry below gives a single T cell receptor beta chain sequence along with its context. This sample is part of a study of blood T cell repertoires in COVID-19. Trimming shortened V by 8 bases and J by 3 bases, and 16 bases separated the two germline ends. This CDR3 contains 14 residues. Germline V gene lookup returns CDR1 KGHSH and CDR2 LQKENI. Libraries were prepared by immunoSEQ multiplex PCR; TCRdb keeps only in-frame clonotypes and omits some of them. The sample records some 290,000 clones, 86% being singletons. The receptor was derived from a woman in her twenties or thirties with COVID-19, enrolled during active disease. Sequencing was performed on peripheral blood. The chain recombines TRBV18 with TRBJ1-1; D unresolved. As DNA, the CDR3 is TGTGCCAGCGCTGCGGCGGGGATCCACACTGAAGCTTTCTTT. It encodes CASAAAGIHTEAFF.